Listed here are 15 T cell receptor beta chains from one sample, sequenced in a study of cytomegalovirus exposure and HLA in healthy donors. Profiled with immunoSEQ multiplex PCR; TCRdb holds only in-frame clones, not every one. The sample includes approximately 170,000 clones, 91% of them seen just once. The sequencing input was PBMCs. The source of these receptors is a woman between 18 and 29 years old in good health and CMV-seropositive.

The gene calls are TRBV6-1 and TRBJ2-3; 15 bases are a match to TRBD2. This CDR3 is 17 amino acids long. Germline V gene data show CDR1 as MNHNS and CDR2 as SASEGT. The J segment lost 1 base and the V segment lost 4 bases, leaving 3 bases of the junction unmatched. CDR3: CASSGTSGRGGTDTQYF. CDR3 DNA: TGTGCCAGCAGTGGGACTAGCGGGAGGGGAGGCACAGATACGCAGTATTTT.

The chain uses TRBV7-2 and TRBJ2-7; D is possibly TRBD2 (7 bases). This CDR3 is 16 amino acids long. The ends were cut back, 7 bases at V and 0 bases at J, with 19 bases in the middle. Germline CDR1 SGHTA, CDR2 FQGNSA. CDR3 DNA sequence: TGTGCCAGCACCATAAGGGGGGGGCGCAGCTCCTACGAGCAGTACTTC. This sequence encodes CASTIRGGRSSYEQYF.

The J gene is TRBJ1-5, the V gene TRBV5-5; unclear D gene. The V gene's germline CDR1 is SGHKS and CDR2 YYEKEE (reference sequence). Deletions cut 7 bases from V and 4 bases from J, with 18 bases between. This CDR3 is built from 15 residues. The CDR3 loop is CASDSGETSNQPQHF. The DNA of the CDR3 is TGTGCCAGCGACTCGGGAGAGACAAGTAATCAGCCCCAGCATTTT.

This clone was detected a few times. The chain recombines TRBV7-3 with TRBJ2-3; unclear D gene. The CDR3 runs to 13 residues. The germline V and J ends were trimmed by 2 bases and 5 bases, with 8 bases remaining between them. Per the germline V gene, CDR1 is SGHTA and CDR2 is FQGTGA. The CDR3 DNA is TGTGCCAGCAGCTTAGCGGTACAAGATACGCAGTATTTT. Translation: CASSLAVQDTQYF. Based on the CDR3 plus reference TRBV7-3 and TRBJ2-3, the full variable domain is GAGVSQTPSNKVTEKGKYVELRCDPISGHTALYWYRQSLGQGPEFLIYFQGTGAADDSGLPNDRFFAVRPEGSVSTLKIQRTERGDSAVYLCASSLAVQDTQYFGPGTRLTVL.

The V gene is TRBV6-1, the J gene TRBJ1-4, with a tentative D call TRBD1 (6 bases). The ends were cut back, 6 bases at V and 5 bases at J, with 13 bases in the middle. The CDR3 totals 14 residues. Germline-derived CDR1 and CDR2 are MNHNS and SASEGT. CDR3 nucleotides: TGTGCCAGCAGCCCCCGACAGGACAATGAAAAACTGTTTTTT. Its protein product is CASSPRQDNEKLFF.

The CDR3 loop reads CASSIGQGRVEQYF. The CDR3 bases are TGTGCCAGTAGTATTGGCCAGGGAAGGGTCGAGCAGTACTTC. The chain combines TRBV19 with TRBJ2-7; possible D gene TRBD1, 5 bases. The CDR3 runs to 14 residues. Deletions cut 3 bases from V and 6 bases from J, with 15 bases between. The germline CDR1 and CDR2 sequences are LNHDA and SQIVND (reference sequence).

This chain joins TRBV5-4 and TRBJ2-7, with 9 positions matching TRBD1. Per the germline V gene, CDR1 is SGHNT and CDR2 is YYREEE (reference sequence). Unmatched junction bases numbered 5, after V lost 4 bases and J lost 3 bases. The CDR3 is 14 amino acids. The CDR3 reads CASSPRDRVYEQYF. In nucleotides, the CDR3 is TGTGCCAGCAGCCCCCGGGACAGGGTCTACGAGCAGTACTTC.

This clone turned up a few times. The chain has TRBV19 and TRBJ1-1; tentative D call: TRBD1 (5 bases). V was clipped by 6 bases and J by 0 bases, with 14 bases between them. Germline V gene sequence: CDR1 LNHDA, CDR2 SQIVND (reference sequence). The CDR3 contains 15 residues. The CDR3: CASSQGWGMNTEAFF. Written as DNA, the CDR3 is TGTGCCAGTAGCCAGGGTTGGGGAATGAACACTGAAGCTTTCTTT.

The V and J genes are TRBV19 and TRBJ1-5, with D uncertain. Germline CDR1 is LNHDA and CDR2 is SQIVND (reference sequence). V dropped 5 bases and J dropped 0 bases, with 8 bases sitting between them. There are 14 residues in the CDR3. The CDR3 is CASSLRDSNQPQHF. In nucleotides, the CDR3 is TGTGCCAGTAGTTTAAGAGATAGCAATCAGCCCCAGCATTTT.

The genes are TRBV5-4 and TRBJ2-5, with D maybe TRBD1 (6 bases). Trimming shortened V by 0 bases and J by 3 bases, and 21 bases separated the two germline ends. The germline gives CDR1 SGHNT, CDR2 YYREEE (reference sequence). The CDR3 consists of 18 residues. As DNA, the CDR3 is TGTGCCAGCAGCTTGGGACTCCCCGGGGTAGGGGGAAAAGAGACCCAGTACTTC. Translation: CASSLGLPGVGGKETQYF.

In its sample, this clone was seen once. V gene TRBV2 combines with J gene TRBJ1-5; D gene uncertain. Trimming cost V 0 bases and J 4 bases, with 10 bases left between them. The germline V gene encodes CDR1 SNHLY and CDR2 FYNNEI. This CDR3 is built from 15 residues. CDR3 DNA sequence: TGTGCCAGCAGTGAAGCGCCGGGAAAAAATCAGCCCCAGCATTTT. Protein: CASSEAPGKNQPQHF.

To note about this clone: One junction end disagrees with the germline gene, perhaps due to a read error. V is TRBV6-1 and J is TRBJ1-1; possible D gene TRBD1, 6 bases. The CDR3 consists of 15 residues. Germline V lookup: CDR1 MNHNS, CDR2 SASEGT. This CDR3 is CASREGAVRGSEAFF. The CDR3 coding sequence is TGTGCCAGCAGAGAAGGTGCAGTAAGGGGGTCTGAAGCTTTCTTT.

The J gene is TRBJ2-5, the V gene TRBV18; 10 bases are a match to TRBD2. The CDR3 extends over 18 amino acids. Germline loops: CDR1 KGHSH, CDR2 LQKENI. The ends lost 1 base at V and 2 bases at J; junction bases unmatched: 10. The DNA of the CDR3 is TGTGCCAGCTCACCACTAGGACTAGCGGATCGAGTACAAGAGACCCAGTACTTC. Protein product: CASSPLGLADRVQETQYF.

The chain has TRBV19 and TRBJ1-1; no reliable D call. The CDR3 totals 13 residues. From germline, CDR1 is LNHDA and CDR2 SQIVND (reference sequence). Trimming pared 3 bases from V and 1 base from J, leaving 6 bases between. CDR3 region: CASSIKSNTEAFF. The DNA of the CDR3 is TGTGCCAGTAGTATTAAATCGAACACTGAAGCTTTCTTT.

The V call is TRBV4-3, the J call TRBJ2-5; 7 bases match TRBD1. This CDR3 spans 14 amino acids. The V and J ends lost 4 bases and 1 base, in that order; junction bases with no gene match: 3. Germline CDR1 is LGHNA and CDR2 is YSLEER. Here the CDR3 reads CASSPWTGQETQYF. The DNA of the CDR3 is TGCGCCAGCAGCCCGTGGACAGGCCAAGAGACCCAGTACTTC.